This T cell receptor beta chain derives from a study of persistence of HIV-infected CD4 T cells. The wider study: Donors had been on suppressive ART for a median of about 8 years.

The libraries were made with immunoSEQ version 4 in survey mode. Here immunoSEQ multiplex PCR was the method, and the copy in TCRdb shows in-frame clones only, minus some. The sample has 35,000 to 45,000 clones, under 90% seen once; the top ten hold roughly 5.9%. As concerns this clone: Its antigen is undetermined.

An overlapping HIV-1 Gag peptide pool stimulated these cells at 0.95 to 1 ug/peptide/mL. Sorted nonresponding memory CD4+ T cells were CD40L-negative, CD69-negative, CD45RO-high. Undetectable plasma HIV-1 RNA below 50 copies/mL lasted at least 4 years. The sample in question was cultured CD4+ T cells from PBMCs, obtained from a patient who received antiretroviral therapy. This sequence originates from an adult with HIV. The donor label of this sample is uncertain.

The CDR3 sequence is CASSETWTINYGYTF. The CDR3 coding sequence is TGTGCCAGCAGTGAGACCTGGACGATTAACTATGGCTACACCTTC. J is TRBJ1-2 and V is TRBV6-1, with D uncertain. Germline assignment: CDR1 MNHNS and CDR2 SASEGT. Trimming left V 3 bases short and J 1 base short, with 12 bases between. The CDR3 sequence is 15 residues long.